This passage covers 21 T cell receptor beta chains from one sample sequenced in a study of T cell responses to AZD1222 COVID-19 vaccine. The assay was immunoSEQ multiplex PCR, and TCRdb's table has in-frame clones only and misses some. The table records 95,000 to 150,000 clones, about nine tenths of them present only once. The source material was peripheral blood, sampled on day 0 of AZD1222 vaccination. The receptors were sampled from an adult in good health.

In this sample, this clone turned up once. The V gene is TRBV7-9, the J gene TRBJ2-1, with 12 bases identical to TRBD2. This CDR3 contains 19 residues. V lost 1 base, J lost 6 bases, and 13 bases stayed unmatched. Germline lookup yields CDR1 SEHNR and CDR2 FQNEAQ (reference sequence). The CDR3 DNA is TGTGCCAGCAGCTTAGGAACCTCGCGACTAGCGGGAGACTCCAATGAGCAGTTCTTC. It specifies CASSLGTSRLAGDSNEQFF.

This sequence joins TRBV7-8 and TRBJ2-2, with unresolved D. This CDR3 has 11 residues. The V end was cut by 5 bases, the J end by 6 bases, with 4 bases between. Per the germline V gene, CDR1 is SGHVS and CDR2 is FQNEAQ. The CDR3 nucleotides are TGTGCCAGCAGCCCCCCCGGGGAGCTGTTTTTT. Encoded protein: CASSPPGELFF.

This clone has a handful of counts. The CDR3 reads CASSQSGWNEKLFF. Written as DNA, the CDR3 is TGTGCCAGCAGCCAATCAGGGTGGAATGAAAAACTGTTTTTT. The chain combines TRBV3-1 (or the pseudogene TRBV3-2) with TRBJ1-4; TRBD1 might be the D (5 bases). This CDR3 region has 14 residues. The germline V and J ends were trimmed by 2 bases and 5 bases, with 9 bases remaining between them. The germline gives CDR1 LGHDT, CDR2 YNNKEL (reference sequence).

V gene TRBV18 combines with J gene TRBJ1-5; no clear D. This CDR3 spans 17 amino acids. With 4 bases removed from V and 3 bases from J, the gap between germline ends came to 19 bases. Germline V gene sequence: CDR1 KGHSH, CDR2 LQKENI. The CDR3 DNA reads as TGTGCCAGCTCACATAAAACAGTGCAACCCCACAATCAGCCCCAGCATTTT. It translates to CASSHKTVQPHNQPQHF.

V and J are TRBV15 and TRBJ2-6; D is unclear. The CDR3 length is 17 residues. Between the trimmed V and J ends, which lost 3 bases and 4 bases, there was a span of 16 bases. Looked up from germline, CDR1 is LNHNV and CDR2 is YYDKDF (reference sequence). The CDR3 region has the DNA TGTGCCACCAGCAGGCCGACGGCAGTCACCGGGGCCAACGTCCTGACTTTC. It is translated as CATSRPTAVTGANVLTF.

The gene calls are TRBV28 and TRBJ2-5; D may be TRBD1 (6 bases). The CDR3 contains 17 residues. CDR1 is MDHEN and CDR2 is SYDVKM in the germline V gene. V lost 6 bases, J lost 0 bases, and 20 bases lay in between. The CDR3 here is CASRPASSGAYQETQYF. CDR3 sequence (DNA): TGTGCCAGCAGACCGGCCTCGTCAGGGGCGTACCAAGAGACCCAGTACTTC. Drawing the rest from reference TRBV28 and TRBJ2-5, the complete variable domain is DVKVTQSSRYLVKRTGEKVFLECVQDMDHENMFWYRQDPGLGLRLIYFSYDVKMKEKGDIPEGYSVSREKKERFSLILESASTNQTSMYLCASRPASSGAYQETQYFGPGTRLLVL.

V and J are TRBV19 and TRBJ2-7, with 8 bases lining up with TRBD1. Trimming at V came to 1 base and at J to 5 bases, leaving 4 bases not matched to a gene. Germline V CDR1 and CDR2: LNHDA, SQIVND (reference sequence). The CDR3 contains 14 residues. CDR3: CASSIVTGAHEQYF. The CDR3 DNA follows: TGTGCCAGTAGTATAGTGACAGGGGCCCACGAGCAGTACTTC.

V is TRBV24-1 and J is TRBJ2-2; D is uncertain. Germline V gene data show CDR1 as KGHDR and CDR2 as SFDVKD. The V and J ends lost 7 bases and 8 bases respectively, with 19 bases between them. This CDR3 spans 15 amino acids. This CDR3 reads CATSAGPTPTGELFF. The CDR3, as DNA: TGTGCCACCAGCGCCGGCCCGACCCCAACAGGGGAGCTGTTTTTT.

J is TRBJ2-7 and V is TRBV5-8; maybe TRBD1 (6 bases). The CDR3 has 13 amino acids. V was cut by 9 bases and J by 1 base, with 14 bases left in between. Looked up from germline, CDR1 is SGHTS and CDR2 is YDEGEE. CDR3 nucleotide sequence: TGTGCCAACCCCGGGACACCATCCTACGAGCAGTACTTC. Protein: CANPGTPSYEQYF.

The V and J genes are TRBV2 and TRBJ2-1, with D possibly TRBD2 on 6 matching bases. The V end was cut by 8 bases, the J end by 4 bases, with 15 bases between. Germline CDR1 SNHLY, CDR2 FYNNEI. CDR3 size: 14 residues. The CDR3 is CASVDAGTYNEQFF. CDR3 in DNA: TGTGCCAGCGTAGATGCGGGGACGTACAATGAGCAGTTCTTC.

The chain joins TRBV3-1 (or the pseudogene TRBV3-2) to TRBJ1-5; D is uncertain. V lost 2 bases, J lost 4 bases, and 6 bases lay in between. Germline V gene sequence: CDR1 LGHDT, CDR2 YNNKEL (reference sequence). The CDR3 extends over 13 amino acids. The CDR3 nucleotides are TGTGCCAGCAGCCAATATTCAAATCAGCCCCAGCATTTT. As protein: CASSQYSNQPQHF.

The rearrangement links TRBV25-1 to TRBJ2-7; 12 bases are a match to TRBD2. This CDR3 contains 15 residues. Trimming took 3 bases from V and 2 from J; bases not matched to a gene: 2. The germline V gene has CDR1 MGHDK and CDR2 SYGVNS. The CDR3 bases are TGTGCCAGCAGTGATCCTAGCGGGGGGGCCTACGAGCAGTACTTC. Translating gives CASSDPSGGAYEQYF.

This chain joins TRBV19 and TRBJ1-6; 8 bases line up with TRBD1. J gave up 7 bases and V 10 bases, and 6 bases lay outside the gene matches. Germline V lookup: CDR1 LNHDA, CDR2 SQIVND (reference sequence). The CDR3 covers 13 residues. CDR3 DNA sequence: TGTGCCACCAGGGACAGGATCAATTCACCCCTCCACTTT. It codes for CATRDRINSPLHF.

The chain carries TRBV19 and TRBJ1-1; a possible D gene is TRBD1 (5 bases). Trimming cost V 5 bases and J 5 bases, with 12 bases left between them. CDR1 LNHDA and CDR2 SQIVND come from the germline V gene (reference sequence). The CDR3 is 13 amino acids. CDR3 nucleotide sequence: TGTGCCAGTAGTGCCCAGGGTCGGACTGAAGCTTTCTTT. It encodes CASSAQGRTEAFF.

In regard to this clone: The junction departs from the called germline gene at one end, perhaps through a read error. J is TRBJ2-2 and V is TRBV19, with D hard to call. The CDR3 extends over 15 amino acids. In germline, CDR1 is LNHDA, CDR2 SQIVND (reference sequence). The DNA of the CDR3 is TGTGCCAGCAGTACCTCCCGCAGAAACACCGGGGAGCTGTTTTTT. This encodes CASSTSRRNTGELFF.

The V and J genes are TRBV7-9 and TRBJ1-5; no clear D. Germline V gene sequence: CDR1 SEHNR, CDR2 FQNEAQ (reference sequence). The length of the CDR3 is 12 residues. V dropped 2 bases and J dropped 7 bases, with 6 bases sitting between them. The CDR3 coding sequence is TGTGCCAGCAGCTTAACGGACCAGCCCCAGCATTTT. It translates to CASSLTDQPQHF. The complete variable domain, with remaining parts taken from reference TRBV7-9 and TRBJ1-5, reads DTGVSQNPRHKITKRGQNVTFRCDPISEHNRLYWYRQTLGQGPEFLTYFQNEAQLEKSRLLSDRFSAERPKGSFSTLEIQRTEQGDSAMYLCASSLTDQPQHFGDGTRLSIL.

The chain is built from TRBV7-9 and TRBJ2-7; tentative D call: TRBD2 (6 bases). Germline CDR1 is SEHNR and CDR2 is FQNEAQ (reference sequence). The V end was cut by 0 bases, the J end by 3 bases, with 9 bases between. The CDR3 extends over 14 amino acids. The CDR3 spells CASSLAGGGYEQYF. The CDR3 DNA sequence: TGTGCCAGCAGCTTAGCCGGGGGTGGCTACGAGCAGTACTTC.

The chain joins TRBV5-5 to TRBJ2-1; 9 bases are shared with TRBD2. CDR1 and CDR2 (germline): SGHKS, YYEKEE (reference sequence). Trimming removed 2 bases from V and 7 bases from J; junction bases left unmatched: 10. This CDR3 has 16 residues. CDR3: CASSLRAGGPENEQFF. CDR3 nucleotides: TGTGCCAGCAGCTTACGGGCGGGAGGGCCGGAGAATGAGCAGTTCTTC.

This clone has only one observation. The V gene is TRBV5-1, the J gene TRBJ2-7; D is perhaps TRBD1 or TRBD2 (7 bases each). V was pared by 5 bases and J by 6 bases, with 18 bases between. This CDR3 has 14 amino acids. Germline assignment: CDR1 SGHRS and CDR2 YFSETQ. The CDR3 reads CASRTQQGGGEQYF. The CDR3 DNA reads TGCGCCAGCAGGACCCAGCAGGGGGGGGGCGAGCAGTACTTC.

V and J are TRBV5-5 and TRBJ1-3; no firm D call. Germline V gene data show CDR1 as SGHKS and CDR2 as YYEKEE (reference sequence). CDR3 size: 18 residues. V dropped 0 bases and J dropped 2 bases, with 18 bases sitting between them. As DNA, the CDR3 is TGTGCCAGCAGCTTGGATCCGGCCAGGCAGGTCCCTGGAAACACCATATATTTT. The encoded protein is CASSLDPARQVPGNTIYF. The full variable domain, its missing parts supplied by reference TRBV5-5 and TRBJ1-3, is DAGVTQSPTHLIKTRGQQVTLRCSPISGHKSVSWYQQVLGQGPQFIFQYYEKEERGRGNFPDRFSARQFPNYSSELNVNALLLGDSALYLCASSLDPARQVPGNTIYFGEGSWLTVV.

The V call is TRBV19, the J call TRBJ1-1, with D unclear. The V gene's germline CDR1 is LNHDA and CDR2 SQIVND (reference sequence). This CDR3 is 13 amino acids long. The V end was cut by 1 base, the J end by 3 bases, with 6 bases between. The CDR3, as DNA: TGTGCCAGTAGTATAGGTCGGGACACTGAAGCTTTCTTT. Encoded protein: CASSIGRDTEAFF.